The present entry profiles one T cell receptor (beta chain) with its context. What it binds is unknown. Researchers reported that TCR beta cDNA libraries carried unique molecular identifiers. Some 540,000 cDNA molecules were obtained from roughly 0.93 to 9.6 million T cells. TCRdb itself ran the PCR reads through MiXCR, one entry per CDR3 protein. Of more than 500,000 distinct CDR3 sequences in the sample, 30% to 40% are singletons; the top ten hold around 5.9%. Unmatched junction bases numbered 4, after V lost 7 bases and J lost 3 bases. Germline CDR1 and CDR2: MNHEY and SVGEGT. CDR3 length equals 14 residues. This record comes from a study of post-analysis software for immune sequencing data. Study results and caveats: Comparison of patients with controls showed four or five TRBV segments more frequent in patients, TRBV5-6, TRBV5-1 and TRBV20-1 among them. Controls showed significantly higher normalized Chao1 diversity than did multiple sclerosis patients.

Sequences were obtained from blood. The rearrangement joins TRBV6-2 or TRBV6-3 to TRBJ2-1, with 9 bases that match TRBD2. This sequence was found in a girl under 18 with multiple sclerosis. Written as DNA, the CDR3 is TGTGCCAGCACCCGAGCGGGGGGCTACAATGAGCAGTTCTTC. It translates to CASTRAGGYNEQFF.